The clone carrying this TCR beta chain was found many times. Germline V CDR1 and CDR2: SGHRS, YFSETQ. With 0 bases removed from V and 3 bases from J, the gap between germline ends came to 3 bases. The CDR3 sequence is 12 residues long. This sample was taken from a study of neurological immune-mediated disorders. TCRdb re-derived calls from the 5' RACE reads in MiXCR, one entry per CDR3 protein. Counted here are 15,000 to 20,000 distinct CDR3 sequences, around 15% occurring once; the ten biggest clones make up 7.8%. The gene calls are TRBV5-1 and TRBJ2-5; D is undetermined. Sequenced material: CD4+ T cells from blood. This receptor was obtained from a woman aged 60 to 75 with HTLV-1-associated myelopathy (HAM/TSP). CDR3 protein: CASSLEEETQYF. The DNA for the CDR3 is TGCGCCAGCAGCTTGGAGGAAGAGACCCAGTACTTC.